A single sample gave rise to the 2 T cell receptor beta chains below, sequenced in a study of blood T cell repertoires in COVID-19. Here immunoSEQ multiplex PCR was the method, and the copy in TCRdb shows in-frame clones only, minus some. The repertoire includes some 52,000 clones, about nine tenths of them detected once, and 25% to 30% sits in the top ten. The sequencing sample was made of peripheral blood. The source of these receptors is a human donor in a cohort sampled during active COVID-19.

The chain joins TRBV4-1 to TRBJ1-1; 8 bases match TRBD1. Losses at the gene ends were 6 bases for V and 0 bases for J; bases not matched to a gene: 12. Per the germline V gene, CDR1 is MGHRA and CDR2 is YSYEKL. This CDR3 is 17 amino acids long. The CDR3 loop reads CASRIGQGRLVNTEAFF. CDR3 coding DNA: TGCGCCAGCAGGATCGGACAGGGAAGGTTGGTGAACACTGAAGCTTTCTTT.

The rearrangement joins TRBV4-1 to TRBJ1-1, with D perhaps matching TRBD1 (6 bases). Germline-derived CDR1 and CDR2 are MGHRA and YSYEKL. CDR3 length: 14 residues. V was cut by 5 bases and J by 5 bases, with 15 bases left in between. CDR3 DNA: TGCGCCAGCAGCAGAGGAACAGGGTGGACTGAAGCTTTCTTT. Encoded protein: CASSRGTGWTEAFF.